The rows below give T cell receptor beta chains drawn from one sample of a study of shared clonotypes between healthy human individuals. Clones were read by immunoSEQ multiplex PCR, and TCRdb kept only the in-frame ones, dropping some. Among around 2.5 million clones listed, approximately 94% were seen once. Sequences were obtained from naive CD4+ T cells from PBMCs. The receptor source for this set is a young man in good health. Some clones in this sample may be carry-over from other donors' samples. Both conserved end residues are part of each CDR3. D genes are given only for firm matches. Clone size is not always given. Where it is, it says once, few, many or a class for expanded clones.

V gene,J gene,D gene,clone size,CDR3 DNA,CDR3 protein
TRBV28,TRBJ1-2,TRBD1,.,TGTGCCAGCAGTGCACAGACAGGGGGAAACTATGGCTACACCTTC,CASSAQTGGNYGYTF
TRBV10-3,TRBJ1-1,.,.,TGTGCCATCAGTGAGGCAGGCCGCGCGGGTTACACTGAAGCTTTCTTT,CAISEAGRAGYTEAFF
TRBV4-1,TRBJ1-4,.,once,TGCGCCAGCAGCCCTCGGGTGGGCCCTAATGAAAAACTGTTTTTT,CASSPRVGPNEKLFF
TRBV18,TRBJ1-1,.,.,TGTGCCAGCTCGCTCGTTGGGGGCACTGAAGCTTTCTTT,CASSLVGGTEAFF
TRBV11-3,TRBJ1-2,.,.,TGTGCCAGCAGCTCGGGACCATATGGCTACACCTTC,CASSSGPYGYTF
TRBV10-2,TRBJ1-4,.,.,TGCGCCAGCAGTCCCACGATGGAAAAACTGTTTTTT,CASSPTMEKLFF
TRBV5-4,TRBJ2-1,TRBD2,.,TGTGCCAGCAGCCCGGGACTAGCGGGAGGAGCGTCCTACAATGAGCAGTTCTTC,CASSPGLAGGASYNEQFF
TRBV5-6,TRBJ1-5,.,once,TGTGCCAGCAGCTTGTTTGCCGGAACTAGCAATCAGCCCCAGCATTTT,CASSLFAGTSNQPQHF
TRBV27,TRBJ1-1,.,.,TGTGCCAGCAGCCCCAATCCAGGTCCGAACACTGAAGCTTTCTTT,CASSPNPGPNTEAFF
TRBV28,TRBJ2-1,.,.,TGTGCCAGCAGTGGGCGGACCGAGCAGTTCTTC,CASSGRTEQFF
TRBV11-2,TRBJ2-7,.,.,TGTGCCAGCAGCCGACAGGACTCCTACGAGCAGTACTTC,CASSRQDSYEQYF
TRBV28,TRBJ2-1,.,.,TGTGCCAGCAGTTTAGGTGGAACCTCCTACAATGAGCAGTTCTTC,CASSLGGTSYNEQFF
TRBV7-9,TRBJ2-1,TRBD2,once,TGTGCCAGCAGCCCGAGGGGACTAGCGGGAGGCCTTTACAATGAGCAGTTCTTC,CASSPRGLAGGLYNEQFF
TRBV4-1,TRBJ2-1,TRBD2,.,TGCGCCAGCAGCCAAGCCCCCCTAGCGGGAGGGCCCAATGAGCAGTTCTTC,CASSQAPLAGGPNEQFF
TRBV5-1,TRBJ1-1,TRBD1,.,TGCGCCAGCAGCCCTTTCGGACAGGGGGTCACTGAAGCTTTCTTT,CASSPFGQGVTEAFF
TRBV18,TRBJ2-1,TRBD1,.,TGTGCCAGCTCACCTCCGGGACAGGGCTACAATGAGCAGTTCTTC,CASSPPGQGYNEQFF
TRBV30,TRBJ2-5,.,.,TGTGCCTGGAGTGTATCCGAGGTACAAGAGACCCAGTACTTC,CAWSVSEVQETQYF
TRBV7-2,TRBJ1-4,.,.,TGTGCCAGCAGCTTAGGGGCCGATAATGAAAAACTGTTTTTT,CASSLGADNEKLFF
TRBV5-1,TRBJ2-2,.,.,TGCGCCAGCACCGATAATGGGCACACCGGGGAGCTGTTTTTT,CASTDNGHTGELFF
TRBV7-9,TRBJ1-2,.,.,TGTGCCAGCAGCAAACGCCGGGACGACTATGGCTACACCTTC,CASSKRRDDYGYTF
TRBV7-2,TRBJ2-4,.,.,TGTGCCAGCAGCCTCAGGTGGGATGAGGACATTCAGTACTTC,CASSLRWDEDIQYF
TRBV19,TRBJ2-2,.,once,TGTGCCAGTAGTAAGACCTACTTTACAGGACCCTCAGGGCCCACCGGGGAGCTGTTTTTT,CASSKTYFTGPSGPTGELFF
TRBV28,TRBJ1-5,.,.,TGTGCCAGCAGTTTCGGCAGGGAGACCCAGCATTTT,CASSFGRETQHF
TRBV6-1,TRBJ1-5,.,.,TGTGCCAGCAGTGGAGGGACGGGGTTTCGGCCCCAGCATTTT,CASSGGTGFRPQHF
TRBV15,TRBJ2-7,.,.,TGTGCCACCAGCAGAGAAGGCAGGGTAATGGGCTACGAGCAGTACTTC,CATSREGRVMGYEQYF
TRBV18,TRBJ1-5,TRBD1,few,TGTGCCAGCTCACCAAGGGGACAGGGGGATCAGCCCCAGCATTTT,CASSPRGQGDQPQHF
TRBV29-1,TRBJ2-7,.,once,TGCAGCGTCGATACCGGGACTGCTACCTACGAGCAGTACTTC,CSVDTGTATYEQYF
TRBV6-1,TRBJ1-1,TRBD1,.,TGTGCCAGCACCGCACAGGGGGGTACTGAAGCTTTCTTT,CASTAQGGTEAFF
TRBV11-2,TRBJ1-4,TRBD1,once,TGTGCCAGCAGAAAACCGGGACAGAGTAATGAAAAACTGTTTTTT,CASRKPGQSNEKLFF
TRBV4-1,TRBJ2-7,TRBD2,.,TGCGCCAGCAGCCAGAGCTTACTAGCGGGAGTTTCTTACGAGCAGTACTTC,CASSQSLLAGVSYEQYF
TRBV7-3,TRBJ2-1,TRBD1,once,TGTGCCAGCAGTTCAGAGACAGGGGCCGGAGGAGACAATGAGCAGTTCTTC,CASSSETGAGGDNEQFF
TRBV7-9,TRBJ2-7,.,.,TGTGCCAGCAGCTTAGTAATTCGGGGGACCTACGAGCAGTACTTC,CASSLVIRGTYEQYF
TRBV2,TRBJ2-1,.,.,TGTGCCAGCAGTGAGGACCGGCCCTCCTACAATGAGCAGTTCTTC,CASSEDRPSYNEQFF
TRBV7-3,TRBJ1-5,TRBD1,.,TGTGCCAGCAGCTGGGGACAGAATCAGCCCCAGCATTTT,CASSWGQNQPQHF
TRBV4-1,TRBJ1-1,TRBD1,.,TGCGCCAGCAGCCAAGCGGACAGGAGGGGCACTGAAGCTTTCTTT,CASSQADRRGTEAFF
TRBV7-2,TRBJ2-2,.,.,TGTGCCAGCAGCTTAGAGCGACACACCGGGGAGCTGTTTTTT,CASSLERHTGELFF
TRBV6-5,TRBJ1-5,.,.,TGTGCCAGCAAAAAATCGGGGGGCAATCAGCCCCAGCATTTT,CASKKSGGNQPQHF
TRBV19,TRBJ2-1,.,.,TGTGCCAGTCGTCTCTACAATGAGCAGTTCTTC,CASRLYNEQFF
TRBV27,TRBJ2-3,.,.,TGTGCCAGCAGTTGGCTCCGAACCAACACAGATACGCAGTATTTT,CASSWLRTNTDTQYF
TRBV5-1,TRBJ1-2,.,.,TGCGCCAGCAGCGGTGGCGTAGGAGGCAATGGCTACACCTTC,CASSGGVGGNGYTF